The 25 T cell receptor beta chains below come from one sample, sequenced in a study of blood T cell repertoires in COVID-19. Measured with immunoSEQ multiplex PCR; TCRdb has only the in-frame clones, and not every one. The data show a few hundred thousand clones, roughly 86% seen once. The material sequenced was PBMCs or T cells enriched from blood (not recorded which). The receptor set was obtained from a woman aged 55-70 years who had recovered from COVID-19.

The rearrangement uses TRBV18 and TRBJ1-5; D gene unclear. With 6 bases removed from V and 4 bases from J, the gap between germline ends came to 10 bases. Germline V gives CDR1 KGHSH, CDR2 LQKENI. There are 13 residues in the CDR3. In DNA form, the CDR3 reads TGTGCCAGCTCTGAGGGTACTAATCAGCCCCAGCATTTT. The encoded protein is CASSEGTNQPQHF.

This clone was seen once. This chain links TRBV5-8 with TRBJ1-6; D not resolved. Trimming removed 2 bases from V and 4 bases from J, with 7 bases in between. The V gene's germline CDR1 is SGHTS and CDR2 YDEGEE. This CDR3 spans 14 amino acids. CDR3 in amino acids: CASSFLQYNSPLHF. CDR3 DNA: TGTGCCAGCAGCTTCCTTCAGTATAATTCACCCCTCCACTTT.

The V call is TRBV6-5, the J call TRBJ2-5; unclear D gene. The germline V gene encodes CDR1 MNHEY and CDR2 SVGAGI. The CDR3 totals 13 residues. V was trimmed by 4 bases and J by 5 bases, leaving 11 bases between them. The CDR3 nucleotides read TGTGCCAGCAGTTCCCCCCCAGCGGAGACCCAGTACTTC. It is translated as CASSSPPAETQYF.

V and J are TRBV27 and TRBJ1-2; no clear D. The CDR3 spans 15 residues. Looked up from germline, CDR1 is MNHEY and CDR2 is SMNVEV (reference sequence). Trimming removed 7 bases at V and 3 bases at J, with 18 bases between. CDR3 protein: CASMRGGSPYYGYTF. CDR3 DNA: TGTGCCAGCATGAGAGGTGGCTCCCCCTACTATGGCTACACCTTC.

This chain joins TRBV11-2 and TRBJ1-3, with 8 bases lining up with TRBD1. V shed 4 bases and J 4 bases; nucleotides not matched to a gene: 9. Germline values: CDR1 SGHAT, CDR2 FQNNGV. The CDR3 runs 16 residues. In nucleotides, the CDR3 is TGTGCCAGCAGCTCCTGGACAGGGCGGGAGGGAAACACCATATATTTT. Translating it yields CASSSWTGREGNTIYF. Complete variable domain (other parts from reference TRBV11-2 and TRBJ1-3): EAGVAQSPRYKIIEKRQSVAFWCNPISGHATLYWYQQILGQGPKLLIQFQNNGVVDDSQLPKDRFSAERLKGVDSTLKIQPAKLEDSAVYLCASSSWTGREGNTIYFGEGSWLTVV.

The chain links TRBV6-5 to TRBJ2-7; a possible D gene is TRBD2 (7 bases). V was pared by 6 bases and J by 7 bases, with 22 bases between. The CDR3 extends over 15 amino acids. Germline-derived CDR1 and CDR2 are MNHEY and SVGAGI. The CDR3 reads CASRRTVSGAGEQYF. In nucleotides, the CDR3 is TGTGCCAGCAGAAGGACAGTCTCCGGAGCGGGGGAGCAGTACTTC.

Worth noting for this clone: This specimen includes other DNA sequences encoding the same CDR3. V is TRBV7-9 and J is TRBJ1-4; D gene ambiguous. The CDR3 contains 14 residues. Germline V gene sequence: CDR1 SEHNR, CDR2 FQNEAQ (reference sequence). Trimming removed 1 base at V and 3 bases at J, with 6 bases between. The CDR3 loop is CASSLDGSNEKLFF. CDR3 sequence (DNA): TGTGCCAGCAGCTTAGACGGGTCTAATGAAAAACTGTTTTTT.

The CDR3 spells CASSLGGTGLGVEQFF. CDR3 coding DNA: TGTGCCAGCAGTTTAGGCGGGACAGGCCTTGGAGTTGAGCAGTTCTTC. The rearrangement joins TRBV28 to TRBJ2-1, with 8 bases lining up with TRBD1. Germline V lookup: CDR1 MDHEN, CDR2 SYDVKM. This CDR3 region has 16 residues. V shed 2 bases, J shed 9 bases, and the junction held 12 bases outside the gene matches.

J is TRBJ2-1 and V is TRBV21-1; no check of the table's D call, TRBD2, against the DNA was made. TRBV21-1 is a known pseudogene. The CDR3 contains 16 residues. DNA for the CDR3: TGTGCCAGCAGCGGAAAGACTAGCGGGAGTTACAATGAGCAGTTCTTC. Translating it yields CASSGKTSGSYNEQFF.

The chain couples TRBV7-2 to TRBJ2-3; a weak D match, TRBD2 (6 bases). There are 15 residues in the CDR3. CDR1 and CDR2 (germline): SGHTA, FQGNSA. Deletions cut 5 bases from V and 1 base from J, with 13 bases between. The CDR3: CASSQGLHRTDTQYF. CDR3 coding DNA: TGTGCCAGCAGCCAGGGACTTCACCGCACAGATACGCAGTATTTT. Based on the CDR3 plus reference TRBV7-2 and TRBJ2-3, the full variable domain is GAGVSQSPSNKVTEKGKDVELRCDPISGHTALYWYRQSLGQGLEFLIYFQGNSAPDKSGLPSDRFSAERTGGSVSTLTIQRTQQEDSAVYLCASSQGLHRTDTQYFGPGTRLTVL.

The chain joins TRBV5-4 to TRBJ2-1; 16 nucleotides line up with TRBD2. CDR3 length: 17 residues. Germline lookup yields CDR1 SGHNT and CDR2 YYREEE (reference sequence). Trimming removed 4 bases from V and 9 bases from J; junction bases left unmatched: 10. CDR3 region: CASSAQGLAGGHGEQFF. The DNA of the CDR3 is TGTGCCAGCAGCGCCCAGGGACTAGCGGGAGGGCATGGTGAGCAGTTCTTC.

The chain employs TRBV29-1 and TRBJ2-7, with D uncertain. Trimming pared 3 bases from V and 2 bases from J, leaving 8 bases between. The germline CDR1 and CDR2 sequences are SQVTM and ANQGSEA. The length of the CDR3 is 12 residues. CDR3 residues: CSVETRTYEQYF. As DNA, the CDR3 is TGCAGCGTTGAGACCAGGACCTACGAGCAGTACTTC.

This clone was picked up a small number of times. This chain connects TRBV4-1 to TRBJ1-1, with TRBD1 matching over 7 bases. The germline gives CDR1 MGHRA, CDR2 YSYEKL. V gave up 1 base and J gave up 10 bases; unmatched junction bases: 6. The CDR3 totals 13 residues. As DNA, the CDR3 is TGCGCCAGCAGCCAAGGGAGGGGGCTGAGAGCTTTCTTT. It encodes CASSQGRGLRAFF.

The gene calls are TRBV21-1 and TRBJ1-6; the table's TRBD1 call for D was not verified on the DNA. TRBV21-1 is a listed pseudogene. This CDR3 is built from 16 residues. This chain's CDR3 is CASSKDKEHGHSPLHF. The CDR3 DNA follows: TGTGCCAGCAGCAAGGACAAGGAGCACGGGCATTCACCCCTCCACTTT.

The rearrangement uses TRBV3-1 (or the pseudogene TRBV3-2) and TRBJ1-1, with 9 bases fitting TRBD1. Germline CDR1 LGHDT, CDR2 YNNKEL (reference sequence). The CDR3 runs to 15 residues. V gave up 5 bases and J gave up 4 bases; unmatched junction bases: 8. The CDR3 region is CASSAADRGTTEAFF. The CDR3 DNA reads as TGTGCCAGCAGCGCAGCGGACAGGGGAACCACTGAAGCTTTCTTT.

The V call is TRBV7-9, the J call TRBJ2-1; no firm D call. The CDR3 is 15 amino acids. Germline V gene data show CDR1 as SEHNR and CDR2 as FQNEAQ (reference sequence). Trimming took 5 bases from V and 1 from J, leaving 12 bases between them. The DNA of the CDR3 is TGTGCCAGCAGCGATGGAGACTTGTCCTACAATGAGCAGTTCTTC. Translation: CASSDGDLSYNEQFF.

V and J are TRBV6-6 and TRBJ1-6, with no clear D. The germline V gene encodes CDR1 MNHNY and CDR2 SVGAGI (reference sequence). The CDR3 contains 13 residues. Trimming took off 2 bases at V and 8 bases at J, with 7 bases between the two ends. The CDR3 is CASSYVGDSPLHF. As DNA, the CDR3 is TGTGCCAGCAGTTACGTGGGCGATTCACCCCTCCACTTT.

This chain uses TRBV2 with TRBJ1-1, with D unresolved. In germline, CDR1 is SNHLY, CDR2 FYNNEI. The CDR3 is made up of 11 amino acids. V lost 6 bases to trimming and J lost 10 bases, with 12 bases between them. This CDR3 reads CASRGQSGAFF. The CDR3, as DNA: TGTGCCAGCAGGGGCCAGTCCGGAGCTTTCTTT. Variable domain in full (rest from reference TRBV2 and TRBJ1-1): EPEVTQTPSHQVTQMGQEVILRCVPISNHLYFYWYRQILGQKVEFLVSFYNNEISEKSEIFDDQFSVERPDGSNFTLKIRSTKLEDSAMYFCASRGQSGAFFGQGTRLTVV.

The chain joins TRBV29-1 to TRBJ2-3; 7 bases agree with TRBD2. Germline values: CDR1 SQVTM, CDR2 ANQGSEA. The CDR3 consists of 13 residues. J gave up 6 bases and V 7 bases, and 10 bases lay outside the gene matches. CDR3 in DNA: TGCAGCGGGGCTTGGGGGGGAACGGATACGCAGTATTTT. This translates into CSGAWGGTDTQYF.

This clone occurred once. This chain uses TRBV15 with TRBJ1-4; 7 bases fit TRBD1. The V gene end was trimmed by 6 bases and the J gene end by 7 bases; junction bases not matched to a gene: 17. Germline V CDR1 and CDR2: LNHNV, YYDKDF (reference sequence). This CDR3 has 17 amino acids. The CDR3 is CATSPPRLTGSFEKLFF. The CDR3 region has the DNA TGTGCCACCAGTCCTCCTCGCTTGACAGGGTCCTTTGAAAAACTGTTTTTT.

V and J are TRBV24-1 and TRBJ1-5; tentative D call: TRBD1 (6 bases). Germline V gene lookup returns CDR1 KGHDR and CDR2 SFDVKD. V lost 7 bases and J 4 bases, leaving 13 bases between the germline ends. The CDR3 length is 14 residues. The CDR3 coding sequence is TGTGCCACCAGGGGACCGGGACAAAATCAGCCCCAGCATTTT. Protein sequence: CATRGPGQNQPQHF.

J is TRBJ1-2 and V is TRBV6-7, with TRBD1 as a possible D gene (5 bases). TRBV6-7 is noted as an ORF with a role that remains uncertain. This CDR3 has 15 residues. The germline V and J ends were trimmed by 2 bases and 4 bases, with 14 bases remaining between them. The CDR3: CASSYVKGRPYGYTF. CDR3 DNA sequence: TGTGCCAGCAGTTACGTTAAGGGGCGTCCCTATGGCTACACCTTC.

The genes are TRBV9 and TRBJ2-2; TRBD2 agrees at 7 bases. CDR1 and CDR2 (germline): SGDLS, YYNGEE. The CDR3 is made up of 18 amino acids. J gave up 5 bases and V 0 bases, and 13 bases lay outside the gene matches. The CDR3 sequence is CASSVVGRGTYNTGELFF. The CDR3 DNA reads TGTGCCAGCAGCGTAGTTGGGCGGGGGACTTATAATACCGGGGAGCTGTTTTTT.

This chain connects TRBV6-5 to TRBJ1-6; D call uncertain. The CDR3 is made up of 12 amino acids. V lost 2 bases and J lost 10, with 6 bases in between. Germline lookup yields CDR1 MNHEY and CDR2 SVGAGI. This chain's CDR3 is CASSYRGSPLHF. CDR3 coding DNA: TGTGCCAGCAGTTACCGCGGCTCACCCCTCCACTTT.

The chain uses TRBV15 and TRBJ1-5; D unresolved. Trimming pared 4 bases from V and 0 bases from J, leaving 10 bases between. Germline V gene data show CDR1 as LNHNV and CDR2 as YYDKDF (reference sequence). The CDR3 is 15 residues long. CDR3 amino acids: CATSKRQDSNQPQHF. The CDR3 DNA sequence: TGTGCCACCAGCAAACGACAAGATAGCAATCAGCCCCAGCATTTT.